What follows are 9 T cell receptor beta chains derived from one specimen sequenced in a study of T cell responses to AZD1222 COVID-19 vaccine (dated by TCRdb to the early 2020s). The time point label on this specimen signifies: about 28 days (+/-7) after the second vaccine dose. Library preparation used the immunoSEQ multiplex PCR assay. TCRdb retrieved this table from immuneACCESS and kept in-frame rearrangements only. Not all clones are present; in checked studies, unresolved V genes account for under half, and no reason is known for the remainder. The sample table lists about 150,000 clones, 90% to 95% of them with a count of one. The ten top clones hold less than 1.6% of the sample. Sequenced material: peripheral blood, taken 28 days after the second AZD1222 dose. The receptors derive from an adult who received the AZD1222 COVID-19 vaccine.

The chain combines TRBV20-1 with TRBJ1-4; 10 bases agree with TRBD1. The V gene end was trimmed by 3 bases and the J gene end by 8 bases; junction bases not matched to a gene: 6. The V gene's germline CDR1 is DFQATT and CDR2 SNEGSKA (reference sequence). This CDR3 has 14 amino acids. CDR3 DNA sequence: TGCAGTGCTAGTGCCAGGACAGGGGGAGAAAAACTGTTTTTT. Its protein product is CSASARTGGEKLFF.

The chain is built from TRBV20-1 and TRBJ1-2, with 7 bases that match TRBD1. Germline CDR1 and CDR2: DFQATT and SNEGSKA (reference sequence). V lost 3 bases and J lost 8; bases outside the gene matches: 18. The CDR3 consists of 16 residues. CDR3 DNA sequence: TGCAGTGCTAGTCTGAGCAGGGGGATACGCGAAGGAGGCTACACCTTC. It codes for CSASLSRGIREGGYTF.

The chain links TRBV28 to TRBJ2-3; 7 bases line up with TRBD2. V trimming: 6 bases; J trimming: 0 bases; junction bases outside the gene matches: 9. CDR1 is MDHEN, CDR2 SYDVKM, per germline. This CDR3 is 16 amino acids long. The DNA of the CDR3 is TGTGCCAGCAGCTTCCATAGCGGGCCTAGCACAGATACGCAGTATTTT. Protein sequence: CASSFHSGPSTDTQYF. The full variable domain, completed using reference TRBV28 and TRBJ2-3, is DVKVTQSSRYLVKRTGEKVFLECVQDMDHENMFWYRQDPGLGLRLIYFSYDVKMKEKGDIPEGYSVSREKKERFSLILESASTNQTSMYLCASSFHSGPSTDTQYFGPGTRLTVL.

V is TRBV27 and J is TRBJ1-4; D not certain. This CDR3 spans 11 amino acids. Trimming shortened V by 4 bases and J by 8 bases, and 5 bases separated the two germline ends. The germline CDR1 and CDR2 sequences are MNHEY and SMNVEV (reference sequence). The CDR3 sequence: CASSSNEKLFF. For the CDR3, the DNA is TGTGCCAGCAGTTCCAACGAAAAACTGTTTTTT.

This chain joins TRBV5-5 and TRBJ2-7; TRBD2 might be the D (5 bases). V was shortened by 4 bases and J by 2 bases, with 10 bases between the two germline ends. The CDR3 length is 13 residues. CDR1 is SGHKS and CDR2 is YYEKEE in the germline V gene (reference sequence). The CDR3 DNA follows: TGTGCCAGCAGCCTACCCGGGACCTACGAGCAGTACTTC. Residues: CASSLPGTYEQYF.

This chain joins TRBV18 and TRBJ1-1, with D perhaps TRBD1 (5 bases). The CDR3 extends over 15 amino acids. Trimming removed 6 bases at V and 0 bases at J, with 14 bases between. The germline gives CDR1 KGHSH, CDR2 LQKENI. CDR3 in amino acids: CASSKIKTVNTEAFF. CDR3 sequence (DNA): TGTGCCAGCTCTAAGATAAAGACAGTGAACACTGAAGCTTTCTTT.

J is TRBJ2-7 and V is TRBV6-5; D not certain. The V end was cut by 6 bases, the J end by 2 bases, with 8 bases between. Germline V gene sequence: CDR1 MNHEY, CDR2 SVGAGI. CDR3 length: 12 amino acids. The CDR3 nucleotides read TGTGCCAGCAGACCCTTCCCCTACGAGCAGTACTTC. Its protein product is CASRPFPYEQYF.

The chain is built from TRBV20-1 and TRBJ1-1, with 8 bases matching TRBD1. Trimming took 8 bases from V and 6 from J; bases not matched to a gene: 2. Per germline, CDR1 DFQATT and CDR2 SNEGSKA (reference sequence). The CDR3 loop spans 10 amino acids. The CDR3, as DNA: TGCAGTTTACAGGGGGCTGAAGCTTTCTTT. This codes for CSLQGAEAFF.

The chain links TRBV18 to TRBJ1-6; 11 bases are shared with TRBD1. The V gene's germline CDR1 is KGHSH and CDR2 LQKENI. The CDR3 length is 18 residues. Germline trimming cut 3 bases from V and 10 bases from J; bases unmatched to any gene: 14. The CDR3 loop reads CASSPRDRGSSGGSPLHF. Here the CDR3 DNA reads TGTGCCAGCTCACCTCGGGACAGGGGGTCCTCGGGGGGCTCACCCCTCCACTTT.